The rows below give T cell receptor beta chains drawn from one sample of a study of cytomegalovirus exposure and HLA in healthy donors. Sequencing used immunoSEQ multiplex PCR; TCRdb keeps in-frame clones, though not all of them. The table lists 150,000 or so clones, roughly 83% of them singletons. Sequenced material: PBMCs. These receptors were taken from a man aged 25-45 years in good health and CMV-seropositive. Both conserved end residues are trimmed from each CDR3. A D gene is named only where the DNA matches it firmly. Expanded clones get a size class; other rows say once, few or many, or leave the size out.

TRBV4-1,NA,TRBJ1-4,TRBD1,ASTGADNEKLF
TRBV7-3,NA,TRBJ2-3,NA,ASSKGLKTSTDTQY
TRBV7-6,NA,TRBJ2-5,NA,ASSPTRGYETQY
TRBV10-3,NA,TRBJ2-1,TRBD2,ATSSASGSNNEQF
TRBV7-2,NA,TRBJ2-2,NA,ASSSGRTNTGELF
TRBV7-9,NA,NA,TRBD1,ASSPGQGTYEQY
TRBV25-1,few,TRBJ2-4,NA,ASSEDGGGAVQY
TRBV7-2,NA,TRBJ2-3,NA,ASSPGRTTDTQY
TRBV19,NA,TRBJ2-1,TRBD2,ASSIQRGGYNEQF
TRBV28,NA,TRBJ2-1,TRBD1,ASSPTGADEQF
TRBV28,NA,TRBJ1-2,NA,ASSFGLDYGYT
TRBV25-1,NA,TRBJ2-5,TRBD1,ASSSLGQIQETQY
TRBV15,NA,TRBJ1-5,NA,ATSPRLGNQPQH
TRBV6-5,NA,TRBJ1-5,NA,ASSYSEGGNQPQH
TRBV27,NA,TRBJ1-3,TRBD1,ASSPITGAISGNTIY
TRBV27,NA,TRBJ2-3,NA,ASRPETSTDTQY
TRBV7-9,few,TRBJ2-3,NA,ASSFAGSTDTQY
TRBV5-6,NA,TRBJ2-1,NA,ATRKADSYNEQF
TRBV4-1,NA,TRBJ1-2,NA,ASSQDPTESFNYGYT
TRBV10-1,NA,TRBJ2-3,NA,ASSGGVSDTQY
TRBV27,few,TRBJ1-5,NA,ASSSTLTERWQPQH
TRBV5-8,NA,TRBJ2-7,TRBD1,ASSLGQGLYEQY
TRBV27,NA,TRBJ1-1,TRBD1,ASSPPTGGEAF
TRBV5-1,once,TRBJ2-1,TRBD2,ASSLVGSGSYNEQF
TRBV7-2,few,TRBJ2-3,TRBD2,ASSSLLAGSDTQY
TRBV27,NA,TRBJ1-1,NA,ASSLMWGENTEAF
TRBV5-1,NA,TRBJ2-3,TRBD2,ASSARGARTDTQY
TRBV5-4,NA,TRBJ2-2,TRBD2,ASSLDLAGAGTGELF
TRBV5-6,NA,TRBJ1-2,NA,ASSEVQVIPPYGYT
TRBV6-5,NA,TRBJ2-7,TRBD1,ASSYGQGPSSYEQY
TRBV2,NA,TRBJ2-7,TRBD2,ASSEAGRGSYEQY
TRBV25-1,few,TRBJ1-1,NA,ASSDRGGRNTEAF
TRBV30,NA,TRBJ2-7,NA,AWSMGAFSYEQY
TRBV11-2,NA,TRBJ1-6,TRBD1,ASSPGGQGDWGNSPLH
TRBV4-2,NA,TRBJ2-7,NA,ASSQESGQFYEQY
TRBV7-9,NA,TRBJ2-7,NA,ASSLAQSPRQY
TRBV5-6,NA,TRBJ1-2,NA,ASSLVSSGVYGYT